What follows are 8 T cell receptor beta chains derived from one specimen sequenced in a study of blood T cells in healthy people across ages. Alongside a J-beta primer mix, a sample-barcoded 5' primer served in a second PCR lasting roughly 7 to 11 cycles. MiXCR, applied by TCRdb to the 5' RACE reads, yields one record per CDR3 protein. The repertoire holds about 680,000 distinct CDR3 sequences, with about half as singletons. The sequenced sample consisted of blood. These TCRs come from a woman in her fifties or sixties in good health.

The V gene is TRBV4-2, the J gene TRBJ2-5, with TRBD2 matching 8 bases. The CDR3 extends over 15 amino acids. Germline V gene sequence: CDR1 LGHNA, CDR2 YNFKEQ. J gave up 1 base and V 4 bases, and 5 bases lay outside the gene matches. CDR3 nucleotide sequence: TGTGCCAGCAGCCCGTTAGCGGGGACCCAAGAGACCCAGTACTTC. Its translation is CASSPLAGTQETQYF.

Only a few counts were recorded for this clonotype. J is TRBJ1-1 and V is TRBV20-1; D unclear. The length of the CDR3 is 13 residues. The V gene's germline CDR1 is DFQATT and CDR2 SNEGSKA (reference sequence). V was clipped by 5 bases and J by 0 bases, with 10 bases between them. Written as DNA, the CDR3 is TGCAGTGCTCCACCCTCCATGAACACTGAAGCTTTCTTT. This codes for CSAPPSMNTEAFF.

This chain's CDR3 is CASSANFEQYF. DNA for the CDR3: TGTGCCAGCAGTGCCAACTTTGAGCAGTACTTC. The rearrangement joins TRBV25-1 to TRBJ2-7; unclear D gene. From germline, CDR1 is MGHDK and CDR2 SYGVNS. The CDR3 length is 11 residues. Between the trimmed V and J ends, which lost 4 bases and 7 bases, there was a span of 8 bases.

The chain combines TRBV7-9 with TRBJ2-1; 8 bases are shared with TRBD1. The ends lost 6 bases at V and 4 bases at J; junction bases unmatched: 14. The CDR3 extends over 17 amino acids. CDR1 is SEHNR, CDR2 FQNEAQ, per germline (reference sequence). CDR3 DNA: TGTGCCAGCAGGTTAAAACCCTTGACAGGGGCGTACAATGAGCAGTTCTTC. Translated: CASRLKPLTGAYNEQFF.

The chain is built from TRBV7-9 and TRBJ2-1; D perhaps matches TRBD2 (5 bases). Trimming took off 3 bases at V and 7 bases at J, with 13 bases between the two ends. The germline CDR1 and CDR2 sequences are SEHNR and FQNEAQ (reference sequence). The CDR3 has 14 residues. The CDR3 protein is CASSLHLARNEQFF. Written as DNA, the CDR3 is TGTGCCAGCAGCTTGCACCTAGCAAGGAATGAGCAGTTCTTC.

This chain links TRBV2 with TRBJ2-3; the match to TRBD1 covers 10 bases. The CDR3 extends over 15 amino acids. V lost 9 bases and J lost 5; bases outside the gene matches: 11. Per the germline V gene, CDR1 is SNHLY and CDR2 is FYNNEI. The CDR3 DNA is TGTGCCAGTCACCGGGACAGGGGTTCGGGAGATACGCAGTATTTT. Its protein product is CASHRDRGSGDTQYF.

In this sample, this clonotype turned up a few times. This chain uses TRBV9 with TRBJ2-5, with 11 bases fitting TRBD2. The germline CDR1 and CDR2 sequences are SGDLS and YYNGEE. The CDR3 totals 15 residues. Germline trimming cut 2 bases from V and 2 bases from J; bases unmatched to any gene: 2. The CDR3 DNA follows: TGTGCCAGCAGCGTCTTAGCGGGAGGGCAAGAGACCCAGTACTTC. It translates to CASSVLAGGQETQYF. Together with reference TRBV9 and TRBJ2-5, the CDR3 gives the full variable domain: DSGVTQTPKHLITATGQRVTLRCSPRSGDLSVYWYQQSLDQGLQFLIQYYNGEERAKGNILERFSAQQFPDLHSELNLSSLELGDSALYFCASSVLAGGQETQYFGPGTRLLVL.

CDR3 sequence: CASWVRGRGIEAFF. DNA for the CDR3: TGTGCCAGCTGGGTCAGGGGCCGCGGTATAGAAGCTTTCTTT. The chain uses TRBV6-2 or TRBV6-3 and TRBJ1-1, with D perhaps matching TRBD1 (6 bases). This CDR3 comprises 14 residues. V lost 8 bases and J 8 bases, leaving 21 bases between the germline ends. Germline V gene data show CDR1 as MNHEY and CDR2 as SVGEGT.